The rows below give T cell receptor beta chains drawn from one sample of a study of spatial heterogeneity in lung cancer. TCRdb reanalysed the 5' RACE reads using MiXCR and keeps one entry per CDR3 protein. The table lists around 100,000 distinct CDR3 sequences, nearly 4.5% of them singletons. Specimen: lung tumor tissue, collected at surgery. The receptors were gathered from a male donor with early-stage non-small cell lung cancer. Each CDR3 is given with its conserved first and last residue. Fields, in order: CDR3 DNA, CDR3 protein, J gene, V gene, clone size, D gene. A D gene is named only where the DNA matches it firmly. Clone size, where shown, is once, few, many, or a class for clones that have expanded.

TGTGCCAGCAGCCCCGGTCGGGCGAGGCTACGGGCAGCCAAAAACATTCAGTACTTC,CASSPGRARLRAAKNIQYF,TRBJ2-4,TRBV11-2,.,.
TGCGCCAGCAGCCTTCAGTGGGGCACAGATACGCAGTATTTT,CASSLQWGTDTQYF,TRBJ2-3,TRBV5-1,many,.
TGTGCCAGCAGTTTAACCGGGACAGAGCTCTCGGGGGAGCTGTTTTTT,CASSLTGTELSGELFF,TRBJ2-2,TRBV27,many,TRBD1
TGTGCCAGCAGCAATACGGGATACGAGCAGTACTTC,CASSNTGYEQYF,TRBJ2-7,TRBV9,once,.
TGTGCCAGCAGCTTACTCTCGGTCGCCACAGATACGCAGTATTTT,CASSLLSVATDTQYF,TRBJ2-3,TRBV7-9,many,.
TGCAGTGCTCCGCCTAGCGGATCCTACTTCTACGAGCAGTACTTC,CSAPPSGSYFYEQYF,TRBJ2-7,TRBV20-1,few,TRBD2
TGTGCCAGCAGCCCCCAAGGGGGGGCGGAGGCTTTCTTT,CASSPQGGAEAFF,TRBJ1-1,TRBV5-6,many,.
TGCAGTGTCACTAGGGGGACTAGCGGAGAGGTTGAGCAGTTCTTC,CSVTRGTSGEVEQFF,TRBJ2-1,TRBV20-1,many,TRBD2
TGTGCCAGCAGTTTCCAGGGGGGACGAGGAAACACCATATATTTT,CASSFQGGRGNTIYF,TRBJ1-3,TRBV6-6,many,TRBD1
TGTGCCAGCCCCAGGAGAAAAAACTATGGCTACACCTTC,CASPRRKNYGYTF,TRBJ1-2,TRBV6-4,few,.
TGCAGTCCCGGGCGCGGGGGAGAGGATCAGCCCCAGCATTTT,CSPGRGGEDQPQHF,TRBJ1-5,TRBV20-1,many,.
TGCGCCAGCAGCCCCCTGGACAGGGATAGCGCCGAAGCTTTCTTT,CASSPLDRDSAEAFF,TRBJ1-1,TRBV5-1,many,TRBD1
TGCGCCAGCAGCCAACCGCTAATGGGAAACACCATATATTTT,CASSQPLMGNTIYF,TRBJ1-3,TRBV4-1,many,.
TGTGCCAGCAACCGAGCGGGACCGATCTACGAGCAGTACTTC,CASNRAGPIYEQYF,TRBJ2-7,TRBV2,few,TRBD2
TGTGCCAGCAGTCATAGGAGAGAGACCCAGTACTTC,CASSHRRETQYF,TRBJ2-5,TRBV12-3/TRBV12-4,many,.
TGTGCCAGCAGCTATGGGAGTAGGGCAGATACGCAGTATTTT,CASSYGSRADTQYF,TRBJ2-3,TRBV7-2,many,.
TGTGCCAGCAGCGTAGGTGAGGGCGACACTGAAGCTTTCTTT,CASSVGEGDTEAFF,TRBJ1-1,TRBV9,many,.
TGTGCCAGCAGTTCCGGGACCGCGAACACCGGGGAGCTGTTTTTT,CASSSGTANTGELFF,TRBJ2-2,TRBV6-2/TRBV6-3,many,.
TGCGCCAGCAGCGGGGCCCTTCGGGGCCGGGAGCTGTTTTTT,CASSGALRGRELFF,TRBJ2-2,TRBV5-1,many,.
TGTGCCAGCAGCAAGCCTCTAGCGGGAGGGCCTGAGCAGTACTTC,CASSKPLAGGPEQYF,TRBJ2-7,TRBV11-3,few,TRBD2
TGTGCCAGCGGGGGGGTACAAAAACCGGGGAAGACCCAGTACTTC,CASGGVQKPGKTQYF,TRBJ2-5,TRBV28,many,TRBD2
TGTGCCAGCAGCGTAGCCGGGGTCCCCGGCAATGAGCAGTTCTTC,CASSVAGVPGNEQFF,TRBJ2-1,TRBV9,many,.
TGTGCCATCAGGCCGACGGGGGCCAATTCACCCCTCCACTTT,CAIRPTGANSPLHF,TRBJ1-6,TRBV10-3,few,.
TGTGCCAGTACCCCCAGCGGTGCAGCTAACTATGGCTACACCTTC,CASTPSGAANYGYTF,TRBJ1-2,TRBV2,many,.
TGCGCCAGCAGCTTCCCGACGGCACCACAGGCGGGAGGGGACTACAATGAGCAGTTCTTC,CASSFPTAPQAGGDYNEQFF,TRBJ2-1,TRBV5-1,.,TRBD2
TGCGCCAGCAGCTTGGCCTCCGGCCAAAACACCGGGGAGCTGTTTTTT,CASSLASGQNTGELFF,TRBJ2-2,TRBV5-1,many,.
TGCGCCAGCAGAACCGGGACAGGGCCCGGAAACACCATATATTTT,CASRTGTGPGNTIYF,TRBJ1-3,TRBV4-1,few,TRBD1
TGCAGTGCTACACCTAGCGGGAGGGCCCCAGGAAGGGGTGAGCAGTTCTTC,CSATPSGRAPGRGEQFF,TRBJ2-1,TRBV20-1,many,TRBD2
TGTGCCAGCAGTCCTGCGGACAGGGACGAGCAGTACTTC,CASSPADRDEQYF,TRBJ2-7,TRBV6-1,many,TRBD1
TGTGCCAGCTCAAGAGACAGGGGCTCTGAAGCTTTCTTT,CASSRDRGSEAFF,TRBJ1-1,TRBV18,many,TRBD1
TGCGCCAGCAGCTCACCGACACTGGGGGATACGCAGTATTTT,CASSSPTLGDTQYF,TRBJ2-3,TRBV5-1,many,.
TGCGCCAGCAGCTTAGGTCAGACGAATCAAGAGACCCAGTACTTC,CASSLGQTNQETQYF,TRBJ2-5,TRBV5-1,many,.
TGCGCCAGCAGCGTAAAGACAGGGTTGGGCACTGAAGCTTTCTTT,CASSVKTGLGTEAFF,TRBJ1-1,TRBV5-1,.,TRBD1
TGCAGCGTTGAGGCGGGAGGGGGCAATGAGCAGTTCTTC,CSVEAGGGNEQFF,TRBJ2-1,TRBV29-1,many,TRBD2
TGTGCCAGCTACATAGCGGGAGCGCCAGATACGCAGTATTTT,CASYIAGAPDTQYF,TRBJ2-3,TRBV12-3/TRBV12-4,many,TRBD2
TGTGCCAGCAGTTTGGGAAGCTTCAATCAGCCCCAGCATTTT,CASSLGSFNQPQHF,TRBJ1-5,TRBV28,many,.
TGTGCCAGCAGTTCATACTACGAGCAGTACTTC,CASSSYYEQYF,TRBJ2-7,TRBV7-2,many,.
TGTGCCAGCAGCTTAGTACCGCAGGGGGCAGGCACAGATACGCAGTATTTT,CASSLVPQGAGTDTQYF,TRBJ2-3,TRBV7-6,.,TRBD1
TGTGCCAGCAGCCAAGCCCAGGGACAGGGTGAGACCCAGTACTTC,CASSQAQGQGETQYF,TRBJ2-5,TRBV4-2,many,TRBD1
TGTGCCAGCAGCTTAGCGATCAATAATCGGCTTACCGGGGAGCTGTTTTTT,CASSLAINNRLTGELFF,TRBJ2-2,TRBV7-9,few,.
TGCGCCAGCAGCTTGTCCGGGAATCAGCCCCAGCATTTT,CASSLSGNQPQHF,TRBJ1-5,TRBV5-1,many,.
TGTGCCAGCAGCCCCCCAGGGCGCTACGAGCAGTACTTC,CASSPPGRYEQYF,TRBJ2-7,TRBV9,.,.
TGCAGTGCTAGAGATGTGACTAGCGGCACCTACGAGCAGTACTTC,CSARDVTSGTYEQYF,TRBJ2-7,TRBV20-1,few,TRBD2
TGTGCCAGCAGTCCCCAGGGGCAGGGGGGAGATACGCAGTATTTT,CASSPQGQGGDTQYF,TRBJ2-3,TRBV2,many,.
TGTGCCAGCTTCTTAAGGACAGGGGCCGCCGGGCCCCAGCATTTT,CASFLRTGAAGPQHF,TRBJ1-5,TRBV6-1,few,TRBD1
TGTGCCTCGGGGAAGGGCGGGACCGGGGAGCTGTTTTTT,CASGKGGTGELFF,TRBJ2-2,TRBV2,.,.
TGCAGTGCTCCCCGGGAGCAGTCCGCCAACGTCCTGACTTTC,CSAPREQSANVLTF,TRBJ2-6,TRBV20-1,few,.
TGTGCCAGCAGCTTAGGGTTCGCCTACACAGATACGCAGTATTTT,CASSLGFAYTDTQYF,TRBJ2-3,TRBV11-2,many,.
TGTGCCAGCAGCTTGGAAGCTAGCGGGAGTGAGGAAGATACGCAGTATTTT,CASSLEASGSEEDTQYF,TRBJ2-3,TRBV5-4,.,TRBD2
TGTGCCAGCAGAACCCCTGGGCGGCGCTACGAGCAGTACTTC,CASRTPGRRYEQYF,TRBJ2-7,TRBV6-2/TRBV6-3,.,.
TGTGCCAGCGGCAGACAACTCAATTCACCCCTCCACTTT,CASGRQLNSPLHF,TRBJ1-6,TRBV2,many,.
TGTGCCAGCAGTTTGCTGGGAAGAGGCGATACGCAGTATTTT,CASSLLGRGDTQYF,TRBJ2-3,TRBV27,many,.
TGTGCCAGCTCACCACGGTTATCAGGGACAGGGTCATCCGAGCAGTACTTC,CASSPRLSGTGSSEQYF,TRBJ2-7,TRBV18,many,TRBD1
TGCGCCAGCAGCCCACGCCCCCAGGGTTCCGGGGAGCTGTTTTTT,CASSPRPQGSGELFF,TRBJ2-2,TRBV5-1,few,.
TGTGCCAGCAGCTTTTCGGGATCCGAGCAGTACTTC,CASSFSGSEQYF,TRBJ2-7,TRBV7-6,many,.